The entry below gives a single TCR beta chain sequence along with its context. This entry belongs to a study of CD8 T cells in ankylosing spondylitis. A single record per CDR3 protein comes from TCRdb applying MiXCR to the 5' RACE reads. Counted here are approximately 7,300 distinct CDR3 sequences, around 8.2% occurring once; the ten biggest clones make up under 25%. The sample consisted of blood, either unsorted or a sorted T cell fraction (not recorded which). The receptor was isolated from a male donor with ankylosing spondylitis or in good health (not recorded which).

In DNA, the CDR3 is TGTGCCAGCAGCCCCGGCGGAGTCACCAACAATGAGCAGTTCTTC. Translated: CASSPGGVTNNEQFF. The J gene is TRBJ2-1, the V gene TRBV9, with D unresolved. V lost 4 bases, J lost 5 bases, and 16 bases lay in between. This CDR3 contains 15 residues. Germline loops: CDR1 SGDLS, CDR2 YYNGEE.